This T cell receptor (beta chain) was retrieved from a study of response to subunit inactivated influenza vaccine. MiXCR was run by TCRdb on the RT-PCR reads, yielding one entry per CDR3 protein. The sample consists of approximately 730,000 distinct CDR3 sequences, around 13% of them appearing once. This clonotype was detected many times. What it binds is unknown. The CDR3 is 16 residues long. Trimming removed 2 bases from V and 0 bases from J, with 13 bases in between. The germline gives CDR1 MNHNS, CDR2 SASEGT. Whole-study findings and limits: Authors suggested few new T cells are recruited by each seasonal influenza vaccination.

The sequences come from PBMCs from blood, collected roughly 2 weeks before vaccination. This clonotype was obtained from a man between 50 and 59 years old who received an inactivated influenza vaccine. The chain combines TRBV6-1 with TRBJ1-1; D is undetermined. CDR3 loop: CASSESPGIVNTEAFF. The CDR3 bases are TGTGCCAGCAGTGAATCCCCGGGCATCGTGAACACTGAAGCTTTCTTT.